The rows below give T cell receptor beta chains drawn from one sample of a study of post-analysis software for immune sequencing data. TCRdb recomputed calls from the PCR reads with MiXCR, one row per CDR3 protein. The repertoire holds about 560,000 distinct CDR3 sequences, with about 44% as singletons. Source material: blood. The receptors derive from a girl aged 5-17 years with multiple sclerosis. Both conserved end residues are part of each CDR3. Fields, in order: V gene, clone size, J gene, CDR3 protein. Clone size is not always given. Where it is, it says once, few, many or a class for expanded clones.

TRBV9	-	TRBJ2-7	CASSVGGAGIYEQYF
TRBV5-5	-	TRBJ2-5	CASSLYVGRETQYF
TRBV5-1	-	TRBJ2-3	CASSFWAASTDTQYF
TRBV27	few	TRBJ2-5	CASSLEDEGTQYF
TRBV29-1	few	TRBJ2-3	CSARGLAGGPLTDTQYF
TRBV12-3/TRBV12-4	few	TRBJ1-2	CASSLIGTADHTF
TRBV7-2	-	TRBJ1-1	CASSFSGTGATEAFF
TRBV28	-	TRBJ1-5	CASSFSQPQHF
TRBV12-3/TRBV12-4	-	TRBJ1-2	CASRGLQPNYGYTF
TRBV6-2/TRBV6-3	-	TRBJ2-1	CASTAPTGPTYNEQFF
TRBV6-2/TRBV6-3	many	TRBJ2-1	CASSYPPEEQFF
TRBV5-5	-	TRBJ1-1	CASSTGTGNTEAFF
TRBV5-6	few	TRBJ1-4	CASSLGPQGQKLFF
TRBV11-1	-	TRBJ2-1	CASSLKGGTMTGREQFF
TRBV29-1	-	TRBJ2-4	CSVGDLRKNIQYF
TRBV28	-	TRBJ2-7	CASSFQGSIPYEQYF
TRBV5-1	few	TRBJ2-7	CASSLRGESYYEQYF
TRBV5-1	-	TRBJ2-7	CASSLIGDPYEQYF